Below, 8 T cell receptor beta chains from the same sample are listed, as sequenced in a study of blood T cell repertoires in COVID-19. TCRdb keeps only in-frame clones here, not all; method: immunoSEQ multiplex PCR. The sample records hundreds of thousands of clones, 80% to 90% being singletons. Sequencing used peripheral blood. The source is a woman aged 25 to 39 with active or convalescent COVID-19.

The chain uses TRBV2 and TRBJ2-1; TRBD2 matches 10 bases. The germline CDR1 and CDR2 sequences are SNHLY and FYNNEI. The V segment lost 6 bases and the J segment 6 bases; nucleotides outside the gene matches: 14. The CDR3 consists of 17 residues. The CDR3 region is CASSLTFASGSGNEQFF. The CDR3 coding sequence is TGTGCCAGCAGCCTCACTTTTGCTAGCGGGAGCGGCAATGAGCAGTTCTTC.

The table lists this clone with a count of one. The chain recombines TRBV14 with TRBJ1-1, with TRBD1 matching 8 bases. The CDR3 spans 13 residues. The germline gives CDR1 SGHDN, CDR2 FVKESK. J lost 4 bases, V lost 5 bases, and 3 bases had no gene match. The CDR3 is CASSLTGGTEAFF. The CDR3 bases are TGTGCCAGCAGCTTAACAGGGGGCACTGAAGCTTTCTTT.

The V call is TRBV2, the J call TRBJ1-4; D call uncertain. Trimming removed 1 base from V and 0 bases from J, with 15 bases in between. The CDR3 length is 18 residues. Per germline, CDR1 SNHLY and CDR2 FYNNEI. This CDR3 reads CASSEDVVSLATNEKLFF. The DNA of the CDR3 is TGTGCCAGCAGTGAAGACGTCGTTAGCCTAGCAACTAATGAAAAACTGTTTTTT.

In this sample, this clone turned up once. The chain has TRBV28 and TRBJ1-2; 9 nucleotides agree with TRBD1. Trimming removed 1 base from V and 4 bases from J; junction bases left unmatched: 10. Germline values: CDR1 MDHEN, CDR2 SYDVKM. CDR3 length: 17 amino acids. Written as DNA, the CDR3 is TGTGCCAGCAGTTTATCCAGTGGGACAGGGATGAGCTATGGCTACACCTTC. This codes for CASSLSSGTGMSYGYTF.

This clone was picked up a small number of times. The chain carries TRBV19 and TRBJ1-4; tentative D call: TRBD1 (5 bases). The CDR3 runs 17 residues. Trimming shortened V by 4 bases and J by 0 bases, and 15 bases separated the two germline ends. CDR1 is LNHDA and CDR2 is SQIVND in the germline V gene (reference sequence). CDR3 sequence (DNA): TGTGCCAGTAGTACGAGAAAATTACAGGCAACTAATGAAAAACTGTTTTTT. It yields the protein CASSTRKLQATNEKLFF.

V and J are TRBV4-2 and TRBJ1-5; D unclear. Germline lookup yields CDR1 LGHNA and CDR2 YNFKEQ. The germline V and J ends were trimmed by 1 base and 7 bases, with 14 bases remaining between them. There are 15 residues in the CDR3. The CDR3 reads CASSQVGVSSQPQHF. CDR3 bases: TGTGCCAGCAGCCAAGTCGGGGTAAGTTCACAGCCCCAGCATTTT.

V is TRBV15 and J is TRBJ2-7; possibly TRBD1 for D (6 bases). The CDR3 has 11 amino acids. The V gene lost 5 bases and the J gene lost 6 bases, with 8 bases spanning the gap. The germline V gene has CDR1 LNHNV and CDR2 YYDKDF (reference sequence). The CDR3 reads CATSLGGEQYF. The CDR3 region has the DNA TGTGCCACCAGCCTAGGGGGCGAGCAGTACTTC.

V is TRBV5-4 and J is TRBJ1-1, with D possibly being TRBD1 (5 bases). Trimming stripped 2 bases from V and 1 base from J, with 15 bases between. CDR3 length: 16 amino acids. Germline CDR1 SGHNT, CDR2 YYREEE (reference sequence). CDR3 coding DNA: TGTGCCAGCAGCTTATCCCCCCAGGGTGGGAACACTGAAGCTTTCTTT. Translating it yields CASSLSPQGGNTEAFF.